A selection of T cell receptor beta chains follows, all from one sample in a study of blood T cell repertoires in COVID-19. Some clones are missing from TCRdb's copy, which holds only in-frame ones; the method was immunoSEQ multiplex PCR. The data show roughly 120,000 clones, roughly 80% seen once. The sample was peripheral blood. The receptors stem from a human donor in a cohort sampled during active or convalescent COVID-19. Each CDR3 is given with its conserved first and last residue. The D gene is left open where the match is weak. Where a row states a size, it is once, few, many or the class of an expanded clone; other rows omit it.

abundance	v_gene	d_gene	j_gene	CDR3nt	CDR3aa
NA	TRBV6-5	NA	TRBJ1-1	TGTGCCAGCAGTAGGCGGGAAGCTTTCTTT	CASSRREAFF
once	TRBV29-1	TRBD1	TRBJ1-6	TGCAGCGCCGGGACAGGGCTAAATTCACCCCTCCACTTT	CSAGTGLNSPLHF
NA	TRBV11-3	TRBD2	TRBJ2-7	TGTGCCAGCAGCTTAGGAGGGGAGCGGGACCACGAGCAGTACTTC	CASSLGGERDHEQYF
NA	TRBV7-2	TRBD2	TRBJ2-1	TGTGCCAGCAGCTTAGGGACTAGCGGGCCTTACAATGAGCAGTTCTTC	CASSLGTSGPYNEQFF
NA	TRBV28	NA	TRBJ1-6	TGTGCCAGCAGCTCTATACCCGAGTCACCCCTCCACTTT	CASSSIPESPLHF
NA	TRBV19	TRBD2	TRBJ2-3	TGTGCCAGTAGTGGCTCCTCTAGCGGGGGCCACCCTAGCACAGATACGCAGTATTTT	CASSGSSSGGHPSTDTQYF
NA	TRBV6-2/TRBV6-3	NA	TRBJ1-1	TGTGCCAGCAGCCACCTTAGCCTAAGATACAACACTGAAGCTTTCTTT	CASSHLSLRYNTEAFF
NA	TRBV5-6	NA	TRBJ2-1	TGTGCCAGCAGCTTGTTGTATAACAATGAGCAGTTCTTC	CASSLLYNNEQFF
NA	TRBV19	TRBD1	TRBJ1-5	TGTGCCACCGATATGACAGGGTCGGCGGGCGGTCAGCCCCAGCATTTT	CATDMTGSAGGQPQHF
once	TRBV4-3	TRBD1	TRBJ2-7	TGCGCCAGCAGCCACGGGACAGGGGGCCGAGAGCAGTACTTC	CASSHGTGGREQYF
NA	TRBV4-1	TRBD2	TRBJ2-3	TGCGCCAGCAGCCAAGATCCGGGGACGGGGGGTATTCAGTATACGCAGTATTTT	CASSQDPGTGGIQYTQYF
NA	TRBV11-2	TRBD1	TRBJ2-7	TGTGCCAGCAGCTTTTCCCAGGGACAGACCTACGAGCAGTACTTC	CASSFSQGQTYEQYF
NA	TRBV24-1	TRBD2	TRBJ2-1	TGTGCCACGCAAGCGGGGGGGTGGTCCTACAATGAGCAGTTCTTC	CATQAGGWSYNEQFF
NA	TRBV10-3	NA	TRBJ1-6	TGTGCCATCAGTGGCGGGGCTGGACCCCTCCACTTT	CAISGGAGPLHF
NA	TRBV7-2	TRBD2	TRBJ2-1	TGTGCCAGCAGCTTGAGGCGCGGGGGGGCGGGAGAGCAGTTCTTC	CASSLRRGGAGEQFF
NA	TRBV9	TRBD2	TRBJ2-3	TGTGCCAGCACCGGGACTACTACTTCTCGCACAGATACGCAGTATTTT	CASTGTTTSRTDTQYF
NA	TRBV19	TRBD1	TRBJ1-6	TGTGCCAGTAGTCCCCGGACAGGGAGCTCCTATAATTCACCCCTCCACTTT	CASSPRTGSSYNSPLHF
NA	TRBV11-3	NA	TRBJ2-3	TGTGCCAGCAGCTCGCGGACTAGCACAGATACGCAGTATTTT	CASSSRTSTDTQYF
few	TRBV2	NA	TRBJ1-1	TGTGCCAGCAGTCTAGAAACCGAAGCTTTCTTT	CASSLETEAFF
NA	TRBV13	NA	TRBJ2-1	TGTGCCAGCAGCTCCTCCTTCCGGGGGGCCACCTCCTACAATGAGCAGTTCTTC	CASSSSFRGATSYNEQFF
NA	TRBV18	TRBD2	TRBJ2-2	TGTGCCAGCTCACTGGTCCCGGGGACTAGCGAACAGAACACCGGGGAGCTGTTTTTT	CASSLVPGTSEQNTGELFF
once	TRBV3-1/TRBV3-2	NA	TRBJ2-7	TGTGCCAGCAGCCCGGGTTCGTGGGAGCAGTACTTC	CASSPGSWEQYF
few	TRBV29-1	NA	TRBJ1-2	TGCAGCATATGGACGACAGCGGGAAATGGCTACACCTTC	CSIWTTAGNGYTF
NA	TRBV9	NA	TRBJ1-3	TGTGCCAGCAGCCACGTCCCAACAGGGCAGTGGAACACCATATATTTT	CASSHVPTGQWNTIYF
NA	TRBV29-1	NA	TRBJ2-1	TGCAGCGTTGTACTAGCAGTTAACAATGAGCAGTTCTTC	CSVVLAVNNEQFF
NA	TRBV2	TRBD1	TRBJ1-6	TGTGCCAGCAGCTACACCGGGACAGCTATGAATTCACCCCTCCACTTT	CASSYTGTAMNSPLHF
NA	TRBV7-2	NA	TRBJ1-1	TGTGCCAGCAGCTCCTTTAACACTGAAGCTTTCTTT	CASSSFNTEAFF
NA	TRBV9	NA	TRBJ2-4	TGTGCCAGCAGCGGGGCAGGGGCTTACGCACATCTGTACTTC	CASSGAGAYAHLYF
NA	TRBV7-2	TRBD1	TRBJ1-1	TGTGCCAGCAGCCCATCGGGACAGGTCGTTATGAACACTGAAGCTTTCTTT	CASSPSGQVVMNTEAFF
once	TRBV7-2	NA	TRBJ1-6	TGTGCCAGCAGCTTAGTTCAGGGTATCAATAATTCACCCCTCCACTTT	CASSLVQGINNSPLHF
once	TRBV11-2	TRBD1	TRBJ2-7	TGTGCCAGCAGTCTTGACAGGGGCCCCTACGAGCAGTACTTC	CASSLDRGPYEQYF
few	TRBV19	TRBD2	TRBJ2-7	TGTGCCAGTAGTATTGCGGGGGGCAGTTTCGACGAGCAGTACTTC	CASSIAGGSFDEQYF
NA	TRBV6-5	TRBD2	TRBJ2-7	TGTGCCAGCAGTAGACGGGAGGTTAGCGGATCCGAGCAGTACTTC	CASSRREVSGSEQYF
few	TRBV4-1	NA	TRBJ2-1	TGCGCCAGCAGCCCGGGCACTAGTTCCTACAATGAGCAGTTCTTC	CASSPGTSSYNEQFF
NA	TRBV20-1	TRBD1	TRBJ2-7	TGCAGTGCGGACAGGGGTTACGAGCAGTACTTC	CSADRGYEQYF
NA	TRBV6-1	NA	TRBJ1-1	TGTGCCAGCAGTGATGAGGTAACAGGGCGACCGAACACTGAAGCTTTCTTT	CASSDEVTGRPNTEAFF
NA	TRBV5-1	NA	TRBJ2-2	TGCGCCAGCAGCTTGGAACCCGCGATAACGAACACCGGGGAGCTGTTTTTT	CASSLEPAITNTGELFF
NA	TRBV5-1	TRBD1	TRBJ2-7	TGCGCCAGCACCTTGGCACAGGGGGGCGAGCAGTACTTC	CASTLAQGGEQYF
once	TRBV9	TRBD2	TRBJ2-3	TGTGCCAGCAGCGACGGGACTAGCGGGAGGGCCTGGACAGATACGCAGTATTTT	CASSDGTSGRAWTDTQYF